These 17 T cell receptor beta chains were all obtained from the same sample, sequenced in a study of Ad26.COV2.S vaccination and SARS-CoV-2 variants (TCRdb year 2021). Libraries were built with the immunoSEQ multiplex PCR assay. In TCRdb, the immuneACCESS table is reduced to in-frame sequences with V and J assigned. These tables do not hold every clone; where another copy was compared, an unresolved V gene accounts for under half, and the others remain unexplained. Within this sample are about 680,000 clones, with more than 70% of them counted one time only. The ten largest clones add up to about 1.5% of the sample. Reading the label with the study, this specimen's treatment or condition is: some 19 received Ad26.COV2.S at low or high dose, single or two shots; 5 received placebo; per-sample allocation not given. For vaccine and placebo recipients, repertoires were sequenced using samples collected on day 63 after the first injection.

The material sequenced was peripheral blood, taken in a trial of Ad26.COV2.S vaccine versus placebo. These receptor sequences come from a person between 18 and 65 years old who received the Ad26.COV2.S COVID-19 vaccine or a placebo.

V is TRBV4-2 and J is TRBJ2-7; 9 nucleotides agree with TRBD2. Trimming cost V 1 base and J 0 bases; bases outside gene matches: 4. This CDR3 has 16 residues. The germline CDR1 and CDR2 sequences are LGHNA and YNFKEQ. CDR3 region: CASSQGERGASYEQYF. The CDR3 DNA reads as TGTGCCAGCAGCCAAGGGGAGCGGGGGGCCTCCTACGAGCAGTACTTC.

The rearrangement uses TRBV15 and TRBJ2-6; a weak D match, TRBD1 (5 bases). Trimming removed 2 bases from V and 1 base from J, with 6 bases in between. Looked up from germline, CDR1 is LNHNV and CDR2 is YYDKDF (reference sequence). This CDR3 spans 15 amino acids. The CDR3: CATSRTGSGANVLTF. CDR3 bases: TGTGCCACCAGCAGAACAGGATCTGGGGCCAACGTCCTGACTTTC. The complete variable domain, with remaining parts taken from reference TRBV15 and TRBJ2-6, reads DAMVIQNPRYQVTQFGKPVTLSCSQTLNHNVMYWYQQKSSQAPKLLFHYYDKDFNNEADTPDNFQSRRPNTSFCFLDIRSPGLGDTAMYLCATSRTGSGANVLTFGAGSRLTVL.

The V gene is TRBV19, the J gene TRBJ2-2, with D maybe TRBD2 (7 bases). The V and J ends lost 10 bases and 6 bases respectively, with 12 bases between them. CDR3 length: 12 residues. From germline, CDR1 is LNHDA and CDR2 SQIVND (reference sequence). CDR3 sequence reads: CATRGGPGELFF. DNA of the CDR3: TGTGCCACCAGGGGAGGGCCCGGGGAGCTGTTTTTT.

CDR3 sequence (DNA): TGTGCCAGTAGTATAACCGGCAGGGGAGAGACCCAGTACTTC. This codes for CASSITGRGETQYF. V and J are TRBV19 and TRBJ2-5; weak D call: TRBD1 (6 bases). CDR3 length: 14 residues. V was cut by 2 bases and J by 4 bases, with 11 bases left in between. In germline, CDR1 is LNHDA, CDR2 SQIVND (reference sequence). Complete variable domain (other parts from reference TRBV19 and TRBJ2-5): DGGITQSPKYLFRKEGQNVTLSCEQNLNHDAMYWYRQDPGQGLRLIYYSQIVNDFQKGDIAEGYSVSREKKESFPLTVTSAQKNPTAFYLCASSITGRGETQYFGPGTRLLVL.

This clone was observed a single time. The V call is TRBV11-3, the J call TRBJ2-5; TRBD2 aligns across 7 bases. The CDR3 contains 15 residues. With V trimmed by 5 bases and J by 2 bases, 8 bases remained unmatched. Per the germline V gene, CDR1 is SGHNT and CDR2 is YENEEA. CDR3 sequence: CASSLGGGLQETQYF. As DNA, the CDR3 is TGTGCCAGCAGCCTGGGGGGGGGACTACAAGAGACCCAGTACTTC.

This chain uses TRBV2 with TRBJ2-6, with 7 bases fitting TRBD1. CDR1 is SNHLY, CDR2 FYNNEI, per germline. V trimming: 4 bases; J trimming: 10 bases; junction bases outside the gene matches: 7. The CDR3 has 14 amino acids. CDR3 sequence: CASSVFEQGNVLTF. DNA for the CDR3: TGTGCCAGCAGTGTGTTCGAACAGGGGAACGTCCTGACTTTC.

The rearrangement joins TRBV15 to TRBJ2-3; tentatively, D is TRBD2 (7 bases). With 1 base removed from V and 5 bases from J, the gap between germline ends came to 16 bases. Germline V lookup: CDR1 LNHNV, CDR2 YYDKDF (reference sequence). CDR3 length: 16 amino acids. The CDR3 loop is CATSRVSGGGGDTQYF. The CDR3 DNA follows: TGTGCCACCAGCAGAGTGTCGGGGGGCGGAGGAGATACGCAGTATTTT.

The chain uses TRBV25-1 and TRBJ2-1, with a possible D match to TRBD1 (6 bases). Germline V gene lookup returns CDR1 MGHDK and CDR2 SYGVNS. Deletions cut 3 bases from V and 12 bases from J, with 12 bases between. The CDR3 is 12 residues long. The CDR3 sequence is CASSETGLSQFF. The DNA of the CDR3 is TGTGCCAGCAGTGAGACAGGTTTATCGCAGTTCTTC.

The chain joins TRBV24-1 to TRBJ2-1; 12 positions agree with TRBD2. The CDR3 totals 18 residues. Germline V gene lookup returns CDR1 KGHDR and CDR2 SFDVKD. V shed 4 bases, J shed 8 bases, and the junction held 14 bases outside the gene matches. CDR3 sequence: CATSDSKPTSGSWYEQFF. The CDR3 nucleotides read TGTGCCACCAGTGACTCTAAACCGACTAGCGGGAGTTGGTATGAGCAGTTCTTC.

DNA of the CDR3: TGTGCCAGCAGTGATTGGGGGAAGGGTCAGCCCCAGCATTTT. Protein: CASSDWGKGQPQHF. The rearrangement uses TRBV2 and TRBJ1-5, with D tentatively TRBD1 (5 bases). CDR3 size: 14 residues. The germline gives CDR1 SNHLY, CDR2 FYNNEI. Trimming stripped 3 bases from V and 6 bases from J, with 12 bases between.

V and J are TRBV5-1 and TRBJ1-2; 10 positions agree with TRBD1. V dropped 7 bases and J dropped 4; count of bases not matched to a gene: 7. Germline values: CDR1 SGHRS, CDR2 YFSETQ. The CDR3 length is 14 residues. CDR3: CASSGTGAAYGYTF. The DNA of the CDR3 is TGCGCCAGCTCCGGGACAGGGGCCGCCTATGGCTACACCTTC.

The chain joins TRBV18 to TRBJ1-2, with a weak D call TRBD1 (6 bases). The ends were cut back, 6 bases at V and 4 bases at J, with 12 bases in the middle. CDR3 length equals 13 residues. CDR1 and CDR2 from the germline V gene are KGHSH and LQKENI. CDR3 sequence reads: CASSPQGPYGYTF. The CDR3 DNA reads TGTGCCAGCTCCCCTCAGGGGCCCTATGGCTACACCTTC. Complete variable domain (other parts from reference TRBV18 and TRBJ1-2): NAGVMQNPRHLVRRRGQEARLRCSPMKGHSHVYWYRQLPEEGLKFMVYLQKENIIDESGMPKERFSAEFPKEGPSILRIQQVVRGDSAAYFCASSPQGPYGYTFGSGTRLTVV.

The CDR3 DNA follows: TGTGCCAGCAGTTACGCGAAGGGGGGCACTGAAGCTTTCTTT. The encoded protein is CASSYAKGGTEAFF. The rearrangement uses TRBV6-5 and TRBJ1-1; TRBD1 is a possible D gene (6 bases). This CDR3 has 14 residues. V was clipped by 2 bases and J by 4 bases, with 11 bases between them. CDR1 is MNHEY and CDR2 is SVGAGI in the germline V gene.

CDR3 nucleotide sequence: TGTGCCAGCAGCTTAAGCGGCGTTTCAGATACGCAGTATTTT. It yields the protein CASSLSGVSDTQYF. The chain combines TRBV7-3 with TRBJ2-3; D gene uncertain. The V end lost 1 base, the J end lost 4 bases, and 9 bases lay between the germline ends. The CDR3 sequence is 14 residues long. In germline, CDR1 is SGHTA, CDR2 FQGTGA.

This clone has just one count. The rearrangement joins TRBV19 to TRBJ2-6; TRBD2 aligns across 7 bases. CDR1 LNHDA and CDR2 SQIVND come from the germline V gene (reference sequence). CDR3 length: 16 residues. V shed 7 bases, J shed 4 bases, and the junction held 10 bases outside the gene matches. The CDR3 DNA follows: TGTGCCAGTACCCAAACGGGGGGAGCGGGGGCCAACGTCCTGACTTTC. Encoded protein: CASTQTGGAGANVLTF.

This chain joins TRBV9 and TRBJ2-7; 7 positions agree with TRBD1. The CDR3 is 16 amino acids. Germline CDR1 SGDLS, CDR2 YYNGEE. Germline trimming cut 0 bases from V and 4 bases from J; bases unmatched to any gene: 10. CDR3 DNA sequence: TGTGCCAGCAGCGTAGGACCGGGACAGCTTCTATACGAGCAGTACTTC. Translation: CASSVGPGQLLYEQYF.

The CDR3 is CASSTDSYSNQPQHF. Written as DNA, the CDR3 is TGTGCCAGCAGCACCGACAGCTATAGCAATCAGCCCCAGCATTTT. This chain joins TRBV7-2 and TRBJ1-5; maybe TRBD1 (5 bases). V was cut by 5 bases and J by 0 bases, with 11 bases left in between. The CDR3 contains 15 residues. Germline CDR1 reads SGHTA; CDR2 reads FQGNSA.